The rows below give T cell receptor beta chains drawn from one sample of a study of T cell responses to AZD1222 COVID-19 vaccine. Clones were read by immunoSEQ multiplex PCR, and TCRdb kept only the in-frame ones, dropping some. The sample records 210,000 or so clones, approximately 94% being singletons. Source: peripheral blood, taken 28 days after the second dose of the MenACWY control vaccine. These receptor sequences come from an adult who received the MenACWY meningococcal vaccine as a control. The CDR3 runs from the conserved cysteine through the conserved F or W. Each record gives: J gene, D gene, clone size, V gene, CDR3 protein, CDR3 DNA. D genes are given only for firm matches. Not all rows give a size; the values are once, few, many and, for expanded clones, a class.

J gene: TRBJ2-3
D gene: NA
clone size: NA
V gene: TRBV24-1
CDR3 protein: CATSDLNKADTDTQYF
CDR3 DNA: TGTGCCACCAGTGATTTGAACAAGGCCGACACAGATACGCAGTATTTT

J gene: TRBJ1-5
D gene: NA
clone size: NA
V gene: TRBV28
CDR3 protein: CASREGPSNQPQHF
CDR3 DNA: TGTGCCTCACGGGAGGGCCCTAGCAATCAGCCCCAGCATTTT

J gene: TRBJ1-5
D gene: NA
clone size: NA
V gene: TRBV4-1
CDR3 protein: CASSQERGNNQPQHF
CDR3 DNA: TGCGCCAGCAGCCAAGAACGAGGGAACAATCAGCCCCAGCATTTT

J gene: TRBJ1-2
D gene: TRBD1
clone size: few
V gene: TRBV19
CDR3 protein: CASSSGQDYGYTF
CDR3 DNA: TGTGCCAGCTCCTCGGGACAGGACTATGGCTACACCTTC

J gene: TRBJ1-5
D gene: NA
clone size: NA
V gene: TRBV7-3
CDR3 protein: CASSSGEGQPQHF
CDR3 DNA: TGTGCCAGCAGCTCGGGAGAGGGACAGCCCCAGCATTTT

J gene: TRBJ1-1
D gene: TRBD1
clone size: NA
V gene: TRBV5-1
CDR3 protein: CASRRDRGSTEAFF
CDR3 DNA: TGCGCCAGCAGGCGGGACAGGGGTTCTACTGAAGCTTTCTTT

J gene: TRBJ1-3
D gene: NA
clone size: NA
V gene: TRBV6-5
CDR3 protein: CASSYSESRDGNTIYF
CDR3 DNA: TGTGCCAGCAGTTACTCGGAGAGCCGGGATGGAAACACCATATATTTT

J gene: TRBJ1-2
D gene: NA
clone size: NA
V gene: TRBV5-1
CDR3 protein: CASSSATSYGYTF
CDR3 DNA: TGCGCCAGCAGCTCCGCCACTTCCTATGGCTACACCTTC

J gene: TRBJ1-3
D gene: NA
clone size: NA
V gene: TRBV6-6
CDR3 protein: CASRRDPGRYIYF
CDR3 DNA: TGTGCCAGCAGGAGGGACCCCGGTCGTTACATATATTTT

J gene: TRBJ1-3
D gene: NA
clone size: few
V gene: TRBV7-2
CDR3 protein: CASSSQGSGPRNTIYF
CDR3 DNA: TGTGCCAGCAGCTCGCAGGGCTCAGGGCCCCGAAACACCATATATTTT

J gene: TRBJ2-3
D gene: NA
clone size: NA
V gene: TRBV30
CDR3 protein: CAWSVGRDGRTDTQYF
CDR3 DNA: TGTGCCTGGAGTGTAGGCCGGGACGGCCGCACAGATACGCAGTATTTT

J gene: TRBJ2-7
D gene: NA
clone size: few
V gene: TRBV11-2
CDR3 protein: CASSSPGLTYEQYF
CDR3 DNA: TGTGCCAGCAGCTCCCCCGGGCTAACCTACGAGCAGTACTTC

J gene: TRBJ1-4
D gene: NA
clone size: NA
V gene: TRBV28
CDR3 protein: CASQGVGEKLFF
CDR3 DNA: TGTGCCAGCCAAGGGGTTGGGGAAAAACTGTTTTTT

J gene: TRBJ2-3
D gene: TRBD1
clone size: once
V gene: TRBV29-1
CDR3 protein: CSGYRGNTDTQYF
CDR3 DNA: TGCAGCGGATACAGGGGGAACACAGATACGCAGTATTTT

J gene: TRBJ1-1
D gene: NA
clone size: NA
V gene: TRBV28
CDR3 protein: CASIDRHPEAFF
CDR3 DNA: TGTGCCAGCATTGATAGGCACCCTGAAGCTTTCTTT

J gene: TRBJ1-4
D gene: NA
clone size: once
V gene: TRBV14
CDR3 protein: CASSQVGGVNEKLFF
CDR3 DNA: TGTGCCAGCAGCCAAGTTGGAGGAGTAAATGAAAAACTGTTTTTT

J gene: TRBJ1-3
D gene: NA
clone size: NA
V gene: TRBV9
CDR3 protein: CASSVGGRSSGNTIYF
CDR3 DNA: TGTGCCAGCAGCGTAGGGGGACGGAGCTCTGGAAACACCATATATTTT

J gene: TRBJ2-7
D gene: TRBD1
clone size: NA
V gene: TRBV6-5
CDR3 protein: CASSYSDRAEQYF
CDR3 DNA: TGTGCCAGCAGTTACTCGGACAGGGCCGAGCAGTACTTC

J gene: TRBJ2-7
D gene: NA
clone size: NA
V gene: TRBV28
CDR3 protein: CASSSQPGSSLYEQYF
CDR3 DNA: TGTGCCAGCAGTAGCCAGCCGGGGAGTAGTTTGTACGAGCAGTACTTC

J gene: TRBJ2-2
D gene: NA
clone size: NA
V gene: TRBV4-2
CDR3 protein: CASSKQMGHTGELFF
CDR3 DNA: TGTGCCAGCAGCAAGCAAATGGGCCACACCGGGGAGCTGTTTTTT

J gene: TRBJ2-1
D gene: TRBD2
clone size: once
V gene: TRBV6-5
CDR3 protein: CGVRSGGAYEQFF
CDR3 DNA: TGCGGGGTGAGGAGCGGGGGGGCCTATGAGCAGTTCTTC

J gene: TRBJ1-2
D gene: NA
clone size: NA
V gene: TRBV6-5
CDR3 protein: CASAYGGRGNGYTF
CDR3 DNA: TGTGCCAGCGCCTACGGCGGCAGAGGGAATGGCTACACCTTC

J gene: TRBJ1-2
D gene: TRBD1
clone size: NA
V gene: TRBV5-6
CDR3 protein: CASSWDRGFHGYTF
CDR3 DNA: TGTGCCAGCAGCTGGGACAGGGGGTTTCATGGCTACACCTTC

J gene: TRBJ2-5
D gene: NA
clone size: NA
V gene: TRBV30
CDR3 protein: CAWSVTGKTQYF
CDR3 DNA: TGTGCCTGGAGTGTCACGGGGAAGACCCAGTACTTC

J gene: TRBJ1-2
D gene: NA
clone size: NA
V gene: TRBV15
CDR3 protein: CATSRDPTRAGYTF
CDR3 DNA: TGTGCCACCAGCAGAGATCCGACCCGGGCTGGCTACACCTTC

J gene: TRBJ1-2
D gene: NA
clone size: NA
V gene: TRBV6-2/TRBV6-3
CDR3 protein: CASSYGWREERGNGYTF
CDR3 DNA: TGTGCCAGCAGTTACGGTTGGAGGGAAGAAAGGGGAAATGGCTACACCTTC

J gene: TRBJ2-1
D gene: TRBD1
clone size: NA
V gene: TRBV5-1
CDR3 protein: CASSLIGGRMNEQFF
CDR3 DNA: TGCGCCAGCAGCTTGATAGGGGGCAGAATGAATGAGCAGTTCTTC

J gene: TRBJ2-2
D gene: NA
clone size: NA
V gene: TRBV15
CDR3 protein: CATSRESVGIEELFF
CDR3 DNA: TGTGCCACCAGCAGAGAGTCCGTAGGGATTGAGGAGCTGTTTTTT

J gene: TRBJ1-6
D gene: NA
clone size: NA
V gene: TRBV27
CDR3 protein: CASRLVGSNSPLHF
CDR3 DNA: TGTGCCAGCAGGCTAGTAGGGAGCAATTCACCCCTCCACTTT

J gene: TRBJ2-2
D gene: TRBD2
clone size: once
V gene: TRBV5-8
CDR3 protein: CASGKRLAGGAGELFF
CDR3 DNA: TGTGCCAGCGGCAAACGGCTAGCGGGAGGGGCCGGGGAGCTGTTTTTT

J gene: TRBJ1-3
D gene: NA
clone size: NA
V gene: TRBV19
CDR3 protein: CASSIGGASGNTIYF
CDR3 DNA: TGTGCCAGTAGTATCGGAGGGGCATCTGGAAACACCATATATTTT

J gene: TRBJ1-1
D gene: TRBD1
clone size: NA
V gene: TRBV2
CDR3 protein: CASRDRAGYTEAFF
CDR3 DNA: TGTGCCAGCAGGGACAGGGCTGGTTACACTGAAGCTTTCTTT